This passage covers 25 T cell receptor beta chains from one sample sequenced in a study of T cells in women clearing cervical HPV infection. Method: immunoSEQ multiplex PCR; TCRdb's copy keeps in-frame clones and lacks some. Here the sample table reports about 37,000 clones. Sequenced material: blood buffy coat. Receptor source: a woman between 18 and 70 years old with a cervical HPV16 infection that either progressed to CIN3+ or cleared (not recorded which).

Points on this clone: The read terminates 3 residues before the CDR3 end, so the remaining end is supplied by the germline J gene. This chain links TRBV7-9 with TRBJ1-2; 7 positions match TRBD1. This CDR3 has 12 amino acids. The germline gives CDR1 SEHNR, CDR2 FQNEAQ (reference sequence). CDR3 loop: CASSLGTVGYTF. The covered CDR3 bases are TGTGCCAGCAGCCTCGGGACAGTCGGC.

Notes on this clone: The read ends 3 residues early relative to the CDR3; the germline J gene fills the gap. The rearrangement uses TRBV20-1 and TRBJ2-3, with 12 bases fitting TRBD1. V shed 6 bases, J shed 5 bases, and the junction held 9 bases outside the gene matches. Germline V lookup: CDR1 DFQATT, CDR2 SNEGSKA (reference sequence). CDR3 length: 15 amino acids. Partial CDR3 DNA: TGCAGTGCAAACGGGGACAGGGGGCTGGGAGATACG. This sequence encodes CSANGDRGLGDT. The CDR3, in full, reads CSANGDRGLGDTQYF.

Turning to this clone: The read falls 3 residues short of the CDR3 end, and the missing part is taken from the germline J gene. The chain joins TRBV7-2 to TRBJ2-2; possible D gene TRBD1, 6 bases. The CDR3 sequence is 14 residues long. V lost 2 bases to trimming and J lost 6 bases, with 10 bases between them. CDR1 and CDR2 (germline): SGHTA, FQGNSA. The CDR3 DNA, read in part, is TGTGCCAGCAGCTTATTTAAGGGGGCCGGGGAG. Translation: CASSLFKGAGE. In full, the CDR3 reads CASSLFKGAGELFF.

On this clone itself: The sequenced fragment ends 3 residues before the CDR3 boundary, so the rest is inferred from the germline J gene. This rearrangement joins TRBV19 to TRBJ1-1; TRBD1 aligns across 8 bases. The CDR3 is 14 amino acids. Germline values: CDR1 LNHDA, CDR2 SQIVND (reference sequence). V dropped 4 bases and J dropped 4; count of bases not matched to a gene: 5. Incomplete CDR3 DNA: TGTGCCAGTAGTACCACAGGGGGAGGCACTGAA. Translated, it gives CASSTTGGGTE. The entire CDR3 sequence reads CASSTTGGGTEAFF.

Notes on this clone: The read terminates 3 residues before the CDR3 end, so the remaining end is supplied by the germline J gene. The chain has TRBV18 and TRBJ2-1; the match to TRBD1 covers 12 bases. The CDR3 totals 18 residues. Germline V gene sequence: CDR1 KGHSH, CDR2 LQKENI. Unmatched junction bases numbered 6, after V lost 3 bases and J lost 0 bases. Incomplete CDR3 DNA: TGTGCCAGCTCACCCAGGGGACAGGGGGCGGGCTCCTACAATGAG. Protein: CASSPRGQGAGSYNE. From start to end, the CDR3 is CASSPRGQGAGSYNEQFF.

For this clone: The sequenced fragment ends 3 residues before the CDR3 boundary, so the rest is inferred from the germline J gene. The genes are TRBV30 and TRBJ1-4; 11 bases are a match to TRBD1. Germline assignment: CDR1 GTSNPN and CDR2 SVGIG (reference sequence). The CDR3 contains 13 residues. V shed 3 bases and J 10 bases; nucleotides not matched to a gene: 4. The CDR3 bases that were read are TGTGCCTGGAGGGGGACAGGGGGACGAAAA. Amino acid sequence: CAWRGTGGRK. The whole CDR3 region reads CAWRGTGGRKLFF.

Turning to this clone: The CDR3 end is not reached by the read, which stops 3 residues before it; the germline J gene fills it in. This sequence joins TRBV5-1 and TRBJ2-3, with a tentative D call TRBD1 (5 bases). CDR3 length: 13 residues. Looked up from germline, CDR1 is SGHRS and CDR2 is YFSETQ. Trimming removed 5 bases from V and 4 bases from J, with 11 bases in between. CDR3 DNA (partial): TGCGCCAGCAGTGACAGCAGGGCAGATACG. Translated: CASSDSRADT. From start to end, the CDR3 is CASSDSRADTQYF.

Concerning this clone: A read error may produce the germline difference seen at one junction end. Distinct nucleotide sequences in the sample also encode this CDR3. The CDR3 bases that were read are TGTGCCAGCAGCTCCGGGACAGGAGGAAACACG. This translates into CASSSGTGGNT. The full CDR3 reads CASSSGTGGNTIYF. This rearrangement joins TRBV13 to TRBJ1-3, with 8 positions matching TRBD1. Sequencing ends 3 residues short of the CDR3 end; the germline J gene provides the rest. The CDR3 is made up of 14 amino acids. Per the germline V gene, CDR1 is PRHDT and CDR2 is FYEKMQ (reference sequence).

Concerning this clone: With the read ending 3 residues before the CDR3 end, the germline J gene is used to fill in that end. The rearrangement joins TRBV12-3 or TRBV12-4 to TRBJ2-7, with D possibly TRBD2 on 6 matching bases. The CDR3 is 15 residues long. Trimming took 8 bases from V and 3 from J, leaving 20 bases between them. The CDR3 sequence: CASGSAGGVNYEQYF. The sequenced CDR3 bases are TGTGCCAGCGGTTCCGCCGGGGGAGTAAACTACGAG.

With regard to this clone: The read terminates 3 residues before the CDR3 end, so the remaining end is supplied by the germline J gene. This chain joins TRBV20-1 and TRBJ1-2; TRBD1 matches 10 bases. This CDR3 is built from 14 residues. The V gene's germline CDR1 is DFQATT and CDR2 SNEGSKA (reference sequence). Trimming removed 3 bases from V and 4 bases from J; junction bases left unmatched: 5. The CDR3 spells CSASEGQGIYGYTF. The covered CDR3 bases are TGCAGTGCTAGTGAGGGACAGGGGATCTATGGC.

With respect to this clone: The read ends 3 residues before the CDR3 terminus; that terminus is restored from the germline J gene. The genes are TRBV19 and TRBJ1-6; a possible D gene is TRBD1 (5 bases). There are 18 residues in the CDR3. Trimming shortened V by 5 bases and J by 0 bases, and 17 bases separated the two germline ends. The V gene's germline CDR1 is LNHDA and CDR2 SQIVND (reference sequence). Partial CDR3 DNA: TGTGCCAGTAGTCCCACACTGGGCGGGGGCTCCTATAATTCACCC. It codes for CASSPTLGGGSYNSP. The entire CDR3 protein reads CASSPTLGGGSYNSPLHF.

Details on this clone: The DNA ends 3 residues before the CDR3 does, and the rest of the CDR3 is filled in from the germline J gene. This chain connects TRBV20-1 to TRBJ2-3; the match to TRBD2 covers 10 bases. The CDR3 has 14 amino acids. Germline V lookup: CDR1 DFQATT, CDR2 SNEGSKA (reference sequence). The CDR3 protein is CSAMGAGGQETQYF. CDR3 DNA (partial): TGCAGTGCTATGGGAGCGGGAGGGCAAGAGACG.

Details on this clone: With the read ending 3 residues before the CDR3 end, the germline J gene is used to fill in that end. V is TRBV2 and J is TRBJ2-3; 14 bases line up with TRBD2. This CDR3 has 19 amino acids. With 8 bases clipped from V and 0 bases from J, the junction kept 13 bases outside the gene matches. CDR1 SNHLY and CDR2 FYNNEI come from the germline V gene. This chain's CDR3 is CASDIGLAGGAISTDTQYF. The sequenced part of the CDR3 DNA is TGTGCCAGCGATATAGGACTAGCGGGGGGCGCAATTAGCACAGATACG.

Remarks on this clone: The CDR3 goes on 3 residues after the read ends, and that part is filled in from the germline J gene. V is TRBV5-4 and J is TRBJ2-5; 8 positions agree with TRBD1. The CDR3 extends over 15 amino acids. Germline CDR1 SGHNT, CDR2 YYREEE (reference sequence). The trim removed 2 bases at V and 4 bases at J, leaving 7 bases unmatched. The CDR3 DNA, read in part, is TGTGCCAGCAGCTTACGGACAGGGATTGTAGAGACC. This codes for CASSLRTGIVET. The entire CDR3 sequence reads CASSLRTGIVETQYF.

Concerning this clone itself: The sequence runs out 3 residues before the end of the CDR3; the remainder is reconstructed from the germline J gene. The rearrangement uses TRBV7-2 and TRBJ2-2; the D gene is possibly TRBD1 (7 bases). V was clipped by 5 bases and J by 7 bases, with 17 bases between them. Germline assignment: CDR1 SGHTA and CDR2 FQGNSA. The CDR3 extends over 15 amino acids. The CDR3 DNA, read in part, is TGTGCCAGCAGCCCCCAGGGGGGCTGGGGCGGGGAG. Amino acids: CASSPQGGWGGE. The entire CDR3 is CASSPQGGWGGELFF.

The CDR3 region is CARADRSYEQYF. Incomplete CDR3 DNA: TGTGCCAGAGCGGACAGATCCTACGAG. V usage is TRBV6-4 and J usage is TRBJ2-7; TRBD1 might be the D (6 bases). The read comes to an end 3 residues before the CDR3 does, leaving the germline J gene to fill in the end. The CDR3 sequence is 12 residues long. V was trimmed by 9 bases and J by 1 base, leaving 10 bases between them. Germline V gene data show CDR1 as MRHNA and CDR2 as SNTAGT.

The CDR3 sequence: CSAGQGTYYEQYF. The CDR3 bases that were read are TGCAGCGCCGGACAGGGGACTTACTACGAG. The V and J genes are TRBV29-1 and TRBJ2-7; the match to TRBD1 covers 9 bases. With the read ending 3 residues before the CDR3 end, the germline J gene is used to fill in that end. Trimming at V came to 7 bases and at J to 3 bases, leaving 7 bases not matched to a gene. CDR3 length: 13 residues. Germline CDR1 SQVTM, CDR2 ANQGSEA.

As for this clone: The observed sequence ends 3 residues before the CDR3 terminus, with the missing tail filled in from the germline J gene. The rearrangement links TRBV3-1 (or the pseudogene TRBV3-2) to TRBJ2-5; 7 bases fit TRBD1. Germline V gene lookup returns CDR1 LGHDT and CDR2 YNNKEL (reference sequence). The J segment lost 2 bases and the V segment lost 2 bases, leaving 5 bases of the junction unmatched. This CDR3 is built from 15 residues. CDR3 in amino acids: CASSQCRDRQETQYF. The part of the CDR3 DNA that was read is TGTGCCAGCAGCCAATGCCGGGACAGACAAGAGACC.

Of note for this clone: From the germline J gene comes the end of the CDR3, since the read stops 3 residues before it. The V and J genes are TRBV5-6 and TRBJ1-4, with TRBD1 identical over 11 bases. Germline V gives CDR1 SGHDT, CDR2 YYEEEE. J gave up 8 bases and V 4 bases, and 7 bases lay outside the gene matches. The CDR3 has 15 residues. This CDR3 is CASSRRTGGREKLFF. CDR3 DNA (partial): TGTGCCAGCAGCAGACGGACAGGGGGCCGGGAAAAA.

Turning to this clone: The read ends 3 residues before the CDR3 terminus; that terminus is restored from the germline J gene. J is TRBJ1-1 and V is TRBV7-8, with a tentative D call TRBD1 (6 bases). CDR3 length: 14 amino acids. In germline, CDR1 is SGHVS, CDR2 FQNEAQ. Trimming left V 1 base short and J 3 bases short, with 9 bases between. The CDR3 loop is CASSLGTGYTEAFF. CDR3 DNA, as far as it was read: TGTGCCAGCAGCTTAGGAACAGGGTACACTGAA.

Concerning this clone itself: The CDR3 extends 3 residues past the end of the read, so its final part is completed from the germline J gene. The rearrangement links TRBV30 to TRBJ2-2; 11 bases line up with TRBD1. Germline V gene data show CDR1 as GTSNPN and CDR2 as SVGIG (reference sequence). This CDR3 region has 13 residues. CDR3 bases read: TGTGCCTGGACGGGGACAGGGGGTGAAAAG. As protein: CAWTGTGGEK. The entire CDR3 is CAWTGTGGEKLFF.

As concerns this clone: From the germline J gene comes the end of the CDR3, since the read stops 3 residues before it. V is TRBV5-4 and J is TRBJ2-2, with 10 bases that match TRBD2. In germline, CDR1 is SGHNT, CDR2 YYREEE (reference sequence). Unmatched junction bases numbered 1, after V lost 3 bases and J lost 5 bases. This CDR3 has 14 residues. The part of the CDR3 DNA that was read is TGTGCCAGCAGCTCTAGCGGGGGTACCGGGGAG. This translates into CASSSSGGTGE. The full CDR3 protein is CASSSSGGTGELFF.

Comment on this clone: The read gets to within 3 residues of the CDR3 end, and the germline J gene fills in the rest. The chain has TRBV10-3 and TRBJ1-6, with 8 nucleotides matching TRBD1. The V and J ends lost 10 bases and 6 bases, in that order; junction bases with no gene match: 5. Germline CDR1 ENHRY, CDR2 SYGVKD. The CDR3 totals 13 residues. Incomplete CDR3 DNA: TGTGCCACCCGGGACAGGCGTAATTCACCC. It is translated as CATRDRRNSP. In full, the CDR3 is CATRDRRNSPLHF.

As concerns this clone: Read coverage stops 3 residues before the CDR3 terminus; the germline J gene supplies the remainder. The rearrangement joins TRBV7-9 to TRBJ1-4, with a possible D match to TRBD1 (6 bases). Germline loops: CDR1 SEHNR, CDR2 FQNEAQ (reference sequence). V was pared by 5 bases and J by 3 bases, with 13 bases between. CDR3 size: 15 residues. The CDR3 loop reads CASSLTGRANEKLFF. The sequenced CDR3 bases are TGTGCCAGCAGCCTCACAGGGAGAGCTAATGAAAAA.

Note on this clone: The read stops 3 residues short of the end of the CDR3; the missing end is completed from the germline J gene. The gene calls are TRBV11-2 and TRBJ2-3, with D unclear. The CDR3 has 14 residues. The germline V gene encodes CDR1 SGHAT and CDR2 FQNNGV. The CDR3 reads CASSLDDFQETQYF. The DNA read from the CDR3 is TGTGCCAGCAGCTTAGATGACTTTCAAGAGACG.